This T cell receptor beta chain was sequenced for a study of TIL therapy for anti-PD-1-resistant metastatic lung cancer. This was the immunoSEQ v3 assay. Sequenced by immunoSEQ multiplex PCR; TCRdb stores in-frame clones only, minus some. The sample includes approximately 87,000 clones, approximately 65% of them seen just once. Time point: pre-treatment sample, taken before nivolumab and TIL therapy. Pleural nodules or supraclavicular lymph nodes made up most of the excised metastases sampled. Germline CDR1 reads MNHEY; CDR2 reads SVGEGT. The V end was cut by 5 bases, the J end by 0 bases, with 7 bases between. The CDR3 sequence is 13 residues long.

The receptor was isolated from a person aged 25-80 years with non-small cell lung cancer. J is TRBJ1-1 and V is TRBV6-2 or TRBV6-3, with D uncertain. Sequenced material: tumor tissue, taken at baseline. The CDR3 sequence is CASSVELNTEAFF. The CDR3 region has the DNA TGTGCCAGCAGTGTAGAGCTGAACACTGAAGCTTTCTTT.